What follows describes a single TCR beta chain. Its antigen remains unknown. These data originate in a study of cytomegalovirus exposure and HLA in healthy donors. Findings and caveats of the study: Later analysis associated a missense DCLRE1C variant with TCR beta V- and J-gene trimming.

60 Vbeta and 13 Jbeta primers were used in PCR. Generated by immunoSEQ multiplex PCR, the TCRdb table keeps only in-frame clones and is missing some. This sample's table reports 40,000 or so clones. This CDR3 is 14 amino acids long. Germline loops: CDR1 MDHEN, CDR2 SYDVKM. With 3 bases removed from V and 2 bases from J, the gap between germline ends came to 11 bases. The sample comprised PBMCs. The receptor comes from a male donor in good health and CMV-seronegative. The V gene is TRBV28, the J gene TRBJ2-7; perhaps TRBD2 as D (6 bases). DNA for the CDR3: TGTGCCAGCAGTTTTCCCGGGGGACCCTACGAGCAGTACTTC. Translated, it gives CASSFPGGPYEQYF. Together with reference TRBV28 and TRBJ2-7, the CDR3 gives the full variable domain: DVKVTQSSRYLVKRTGEKVFLECVQDMDHENMFWYRQDPGLGLRLIYFSYDVKMKEKGDIPEGYSVSREKKERFSLILESASTNQTSMYLCASSFPGGPYEQYFGPGTRLTVT.